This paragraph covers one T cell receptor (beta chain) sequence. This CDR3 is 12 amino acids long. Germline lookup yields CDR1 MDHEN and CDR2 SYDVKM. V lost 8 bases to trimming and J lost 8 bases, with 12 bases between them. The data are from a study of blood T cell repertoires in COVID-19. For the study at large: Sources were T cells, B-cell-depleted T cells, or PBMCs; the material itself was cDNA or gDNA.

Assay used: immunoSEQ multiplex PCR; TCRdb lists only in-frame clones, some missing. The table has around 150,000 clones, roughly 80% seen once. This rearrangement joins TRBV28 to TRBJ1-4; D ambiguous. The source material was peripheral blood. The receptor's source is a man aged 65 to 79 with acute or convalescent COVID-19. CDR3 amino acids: CASLDTGEKLFF. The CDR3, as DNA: TGTGCCAGCTTAGACACGGGAGAAAAACTGTTTTTT.